This entry lists 3 T cell receptor beta chains sequenced from one sample in a study of immune heterogeneity within non-small cell lung tumors. TCR beta CDR3 was amplified by multiplex PCR using 32 V and 13 J primers. TCRdb re-derived calls from the multiplex PCR reads in MiXCR, one entry per CDR3 protein. The data show 30,000 to 40,000 distinct CDR3 sequences, around 26% seen once. Template material for each sample was 550 to 700 ng of bulk tumor genomic DNA. Spaced far apart, several biopsies were taken from each primary tumor during surgery. The study cohort was described as untreated, and its members had newly diagnosed non-small cell lung cancer. They went on to have curative surgery. Sequenced: lung tumor tissue. The receptors here all came from a middle-aged man with non-small cell lung cancer.

Notes on this clonotype: At one end the junction does not follow the germline gene, possibly because of a read error. The chain joins TRBV12-3 or TRBV12-4 to TRBJ2-4; D may be TRBD2 (6 bases). The CDR3 contains 14 residues. In nucleotides, the CDR3 is TGTGCCAGCACTCCTGCGGGGAGCAAAGACATTCAGTACTTC. This sequence encodes CASTPAGSKDIQYF.

As regards this clonotype: A clone one base away is much larger, so this may be a read error. The gene calls are TRBV2 and TRBJ1-5, with a weak D call TRBD1 (5 bases). There are 14 residues in the CDR3. Germline CDR1 is SNHLY and CDR2 is FYNNEI. The CDR3 sequence is CTSSEIGGTQPQHF. In nucleotides, the CDR3 is TGTACCAGCAGTGAAATTGGTGGGACCCAGCCCCAGCATTTT.

This clonotype was observed many times. V and J are TRBV6-1 and TRBJ2-7; D possibly corresponds to TRBD2 (6 bases). Germline values: CDR1 MNHNS, CDR2 SASEGT. V was shortened by 8 bases and J by 7 bases, with 21 bases between the two germline ends. There are 14 residues in the CDR3. CDR3 sequence (DNA): TGTGCCAGCCGAGAGGGAGGTGGGGTTGGGGAGCAGTACTTC. This translates into CASREGGGVGEQYF.